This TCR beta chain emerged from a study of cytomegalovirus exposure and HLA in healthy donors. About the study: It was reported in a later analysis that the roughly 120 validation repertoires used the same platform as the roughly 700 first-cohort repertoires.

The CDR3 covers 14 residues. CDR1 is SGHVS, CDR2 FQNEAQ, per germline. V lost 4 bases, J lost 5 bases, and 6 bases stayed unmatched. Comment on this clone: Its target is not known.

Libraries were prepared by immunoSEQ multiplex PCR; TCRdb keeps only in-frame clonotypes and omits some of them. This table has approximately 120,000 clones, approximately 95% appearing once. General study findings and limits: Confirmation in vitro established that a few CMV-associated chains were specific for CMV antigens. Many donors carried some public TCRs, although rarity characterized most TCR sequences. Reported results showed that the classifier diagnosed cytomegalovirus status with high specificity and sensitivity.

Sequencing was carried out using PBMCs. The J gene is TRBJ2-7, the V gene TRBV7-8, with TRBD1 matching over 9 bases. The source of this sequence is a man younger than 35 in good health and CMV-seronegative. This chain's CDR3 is CASSYGTGFHEQYF. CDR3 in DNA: TGTGCCAGCAGCTACGGGACAGGGTTCCACGAGCAGTACTTC.